What follows is one T cell receptor (beta chain) and its context. This clone appeared a few times. Its recognized antigen is unknown. Nothing much larger sits one base from this clone, and base qualities are not available. The sample is drawn from a study of cytotoxic CD8 clonotypes in ibrutinib-treated CLL (dated by TCRdb to 2020 to 2022). Regarding the complete study: In this cohort, some 16 patients were treatment-naive and approximately 10 were relapsed/refractory, while roughly 17 had unmutated IGHV. Responses were partial in approximately 24 patients and complete in 2; after median around 66 months follow-up, some 15 stayed in remission and approximately 12 progressed. Response samples were taken after a median of approximately 13 months on treatment, ranging from about 6 to 40 months. On average, each sample yielded 255,043 productive templates and around 98,000 productive rearrangements. Longitudinal samples were available for about 30% of the roughly 86 trial participants. Cryopreserved peripheral blood mononuclear cells were collected at three points: before therapy, at response, and at either sustained remission or disease progression. Patients were still on ibrutinib when every remission and progressive disease sample was collected.

On a MiSeq, deep resolution sequencing aimed for a depth between 1 in 1 million and 1 in 200,000 T cells, with each clonotype covered 10x on average. The immunoSEQ hsTCRB Kit was used to generate TCR beta libraries. The authors' analysis ran thus. The data were analyzed with ImmunoSEQ Analyzer and ImmunoSEQ Data Assistant, and V, D and J gene assignments followed IMGT definitions. Clonality, which ranges from 0 to 1, was calculated by subtracting the normalized Shannon entropy of productive rearrangement frequencies from one. Only overrepresented clonotypes making up at least 0.05% of each patient's repertoire were included in the public clonotype analysis. More than ten repertoires from age-matched healthy donors, obtained from immuneACCESS, served as clonality controls. Drawn from immuneACCESS, this table holds only the in-frame rearrangements with V and J called that TCRdb kept. Clones are partly lost; checked studies trace under half to an unresolved V gene and leave the rest unexplained. The V and J calls and the clone size are those of that table, but D and trimming were determined from the DNA. A total of about 89,000 clones appear in this sample, about 78% of them only once. The ten largest clones capture under 35% of the sample.

Per the publication, the time point label means: about a year on ibrutinib. For TCR beta library preparation, about 1.8 micrograms of genomic DNA were isolated from cryopreserved PBMCs. Longitudinal blood samples from CLL patients on ibrutinib monotherapy underwent high-throughput TCR beta sequencing. The patients were enrolled in a single-center, open-label phase 2 trial of ibrutinib monotherapy. The CDR3 measures 21 amino acids from cysteine to phenylalanine. Only the CDR3 part of the read is kept: 63 bases, read in frame from the first base. The germline V end is reduced by 1 base and the J end by 1 base; junction bases left unmatched: 18. From a lookup of the germline V gene, CDR1 and CDR2 are LGHNA and YSLEER. Here is what the overall study found, with its caveats: Baseline clonality exceeded that of age-matched healthy donors and correlated strongly with circulating CD8+ T-cell counts. Sustained-remission and progressing patients did not have matched sampling times, and lymph node repertoires were not examined. An increase in clonality was observed at ibrutinib response, with clonality remaining stable during sustained remission and falling back toward baseline at progression. Public clonotypes were rare and either shrank or stayed stable during treatment, and the rise in clonality at ibrutinib response reflected expansion of private clonotypes.

The V and J segments used are TRBV4-3 and TRBJ2-3; a stretch of 9 junction bases matches TRBD1. The source was PBMCs, collected after 12 months of ibrutinib treatment. The source of this sequence is a human donor with chronic lymphocytic leukemia. The sequenced DNA: TGCGCCAGCAGCCAAGTGGGGATGGGACAGGGCAGGGGCACAGGCACAGATACGCAGTATTTT. The encoded protein is CASSQVGMGQGRGTGTDTQYF.